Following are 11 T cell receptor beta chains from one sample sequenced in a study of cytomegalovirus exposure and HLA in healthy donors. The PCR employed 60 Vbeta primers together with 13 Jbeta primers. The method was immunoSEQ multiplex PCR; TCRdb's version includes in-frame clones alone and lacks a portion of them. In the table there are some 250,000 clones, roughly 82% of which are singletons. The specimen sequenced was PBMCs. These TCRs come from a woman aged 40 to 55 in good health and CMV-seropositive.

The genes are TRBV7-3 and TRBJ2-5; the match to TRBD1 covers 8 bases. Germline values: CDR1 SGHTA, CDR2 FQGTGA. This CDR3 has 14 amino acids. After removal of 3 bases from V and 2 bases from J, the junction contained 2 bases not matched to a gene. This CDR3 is CASSFRGQQETQYF. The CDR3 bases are TGTGCCAGCAGCTTCAGGGGGCAGCAAGAGACCCAGTACTTC.

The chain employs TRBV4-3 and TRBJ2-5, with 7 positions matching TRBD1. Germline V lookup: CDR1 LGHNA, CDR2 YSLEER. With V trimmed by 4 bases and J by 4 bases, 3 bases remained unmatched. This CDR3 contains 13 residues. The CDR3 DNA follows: TGCGCCAGCAGCCGCGACAGGGCAGAGACCCAGTACTTC. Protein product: CASSRDRAETQYF.

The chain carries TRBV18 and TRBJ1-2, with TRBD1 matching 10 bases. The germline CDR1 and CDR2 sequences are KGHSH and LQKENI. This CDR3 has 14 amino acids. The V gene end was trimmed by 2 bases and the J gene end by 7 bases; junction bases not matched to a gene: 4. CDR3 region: CASSPSGTGAGYTF. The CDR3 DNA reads TGTGCCAGCTCACCATCCGGGACAGGGGCTGGCTACACCTTC. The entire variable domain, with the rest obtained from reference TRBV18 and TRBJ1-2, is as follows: NAGVMQNPRHLVRRRGQEARLRCSPMKGHSHVYWYRQLPEEGLKFMVYLQKENIIDESGMPKERFSAEFPKEGPSILRIQQVVRGDSAAYFCASSPSGTGAGYTFGSGTRLTVV.

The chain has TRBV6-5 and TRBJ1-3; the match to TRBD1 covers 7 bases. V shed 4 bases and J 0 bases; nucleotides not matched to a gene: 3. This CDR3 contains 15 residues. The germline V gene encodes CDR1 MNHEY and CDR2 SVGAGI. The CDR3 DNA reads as TGTGCCAGCAGTTGGGACAGTACCTCTGGAAACACCATATATTTT. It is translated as CASSWDSTSGNTIYF.

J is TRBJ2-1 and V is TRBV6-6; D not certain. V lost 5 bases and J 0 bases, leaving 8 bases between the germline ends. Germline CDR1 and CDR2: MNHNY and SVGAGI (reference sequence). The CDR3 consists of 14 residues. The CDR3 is CASSLVGSYNEQFF. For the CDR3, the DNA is TGTGCCAGCAGTCTAGTAGGCTCCTACAATGAGCAGTTCTTC.

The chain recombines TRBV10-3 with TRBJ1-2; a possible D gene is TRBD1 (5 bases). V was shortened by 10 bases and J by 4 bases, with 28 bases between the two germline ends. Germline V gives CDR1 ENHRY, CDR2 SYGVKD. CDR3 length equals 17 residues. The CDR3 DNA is TGTGCCACCTACTCAACAGGCACCTCTTCTCAAATCTATGGCTACACCTTC. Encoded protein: CATYSTGTSSQIYGYTF.

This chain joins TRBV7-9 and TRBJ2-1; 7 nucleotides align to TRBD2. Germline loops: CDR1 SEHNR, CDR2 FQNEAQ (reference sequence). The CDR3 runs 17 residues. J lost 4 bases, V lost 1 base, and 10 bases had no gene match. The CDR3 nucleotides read TGTGCCAGCAGCTTAGGCCTCGGGCGGGGGTCTTACAATGAGCAGTTCTTC. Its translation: CASSLGLGRGSYNEQFF.

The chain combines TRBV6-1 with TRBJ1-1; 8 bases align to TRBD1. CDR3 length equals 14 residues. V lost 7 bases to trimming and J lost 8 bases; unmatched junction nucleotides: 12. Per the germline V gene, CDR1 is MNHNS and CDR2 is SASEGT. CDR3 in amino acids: CASNEQGDVWEAFF. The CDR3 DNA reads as TGTGCCAGCAACGAACAGGGGGATGTGTGGGAAGCTTTCTTT.

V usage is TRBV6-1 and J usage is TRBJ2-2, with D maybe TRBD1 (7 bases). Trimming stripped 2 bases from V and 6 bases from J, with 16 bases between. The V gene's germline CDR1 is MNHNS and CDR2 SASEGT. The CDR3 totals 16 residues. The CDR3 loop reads CASSESWSGGPGELFF. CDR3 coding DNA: TGTGCCAGCAGTGAATCGTGGTCAGGGGGGCCCGGGGAGCTGTTTTTT.

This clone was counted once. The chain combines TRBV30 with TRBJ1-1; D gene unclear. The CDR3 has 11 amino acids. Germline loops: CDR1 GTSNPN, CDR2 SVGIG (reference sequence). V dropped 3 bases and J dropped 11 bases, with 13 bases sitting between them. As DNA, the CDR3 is TGTGCCTGGAGGCGGGCCTCGGGGGCTTTCTTT. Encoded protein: CAWRRASGAFF. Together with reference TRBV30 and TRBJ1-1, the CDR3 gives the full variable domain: SQTIHQWPATLVQPVGSPLSLECTVEGTSNPNLYWYRQAAGRGLQLLFYSVGIGQISSEVPQNLSASRPQDRQFILSSKKLLLSDSGFYLCAWRRASGAFFGQGTRLTVV.

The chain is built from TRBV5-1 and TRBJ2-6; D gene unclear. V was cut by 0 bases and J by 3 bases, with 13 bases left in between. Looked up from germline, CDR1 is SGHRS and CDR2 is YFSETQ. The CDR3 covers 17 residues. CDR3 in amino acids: CASSLVNTESGANVLTF. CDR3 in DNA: TGCGCCAGCAGCTTGGTTAACACCGAAAGTGGGGCCAACGTCCTGACTTTC.